This is a list of T cell receptor beta chains from one sample in a study of cytomegalovirus exposure and HLA in healthy donors. Produced via immunoSEQ multiplex PCR; TCRdb's table is partial and in-frame only. The sample contains 70,000 to 95,000 clones, less than 75% of which appear only once. Specimen: PBMCs. Receptors originate from a woman aged 25 to 39 in good health and CMV-seropositive. The CDR3 runs from the conserved cysteine through the conserved F or W. A D gene is named only where the DNA matches it firmly. Clone size appears in some rows only: once, few, many, or a class for an expanded clone.

CDR3 DNA	CDR3 protein	J gene	V gene	D gene	clone size
TGTGCCAGCAGGTGGGCTAGCGGGGGAGGAACAGATACGCAGTATTTT	CASRWASGGGTDTQYF	TRBJ2-3	TRBV7-9	TRBD2	once
TGTGCCAGCAGCGAGACCGGGACTGGGTACAATGAGCAGTTCTTC	CASSETGTGYNEQFF	TRBJ2-1	TRBV9	-	-
TGCGCCAGCAGCTTGACCCTAATGGATACGCAGTATTTT	CASSLTLMDTQYF	TRBJ2-3	TRBV5-1	-	few
TGTGCCAGCAGGGTAGGGAGCGGTGAAGAGACCCAGTACTTC	CASRVGSGEETQYF	TRBJ2-5	TRBV2	-	few
TGTGCCAGCAGTTACTCCGGGACAGGGGCCAACGTCCTGACTTTC	CASSYSGTGANVLTF	TRBJ2-6	TRBV6-6	-	-
TGTGCCAGCAGGACAGATAGCAATCAGCCCCAGCATTTT	CASRTDSNQPQHF	TRBJ1-5	TRBV6-1	-	many
TGTGCCAGCAGTCCGGGACAGGAAAATGAAAAACTGTTTTTT	CASSPGQENEKLFF	TRBJ1-4	TRBV28	TRBD1	-
TGTGCCATCAGCCTGAATGAGGGCGGGGAGCTGTTTTTT	CAISLNEGGELFF	TRBJ2-2	TRBV10-3	-	-
TGCGCCAGCAGCACCGGCGGGGGGCTGGGGGAGCAGTACTTC	CASSTGGGLGEQYF	TRBJ2-7	TRBV5-1	TRBD2	-
TGTGCCAGTAGTATTCCAGGGGGCAGGAGCACTGAAGCTTTCTTT	CASSIPGGRSTEAFF	TRBJ1-1	TRBV19	TRBD1	-
TGCGCCAGCAGCTTGGTGCAGGGAGCGGGCGAGCAGTACTTC	CASSLVQGAGEQYF	TRBJ2-7	TRBV5-1	-	-
TGTGCCAGCAGCCCCACCGGGTTCTATGGCTACACCTTC	CASSPTGFYGYTF	TRBJ1-2	TRBV6-1	-	-
TGTGCCAGCAGCTTTATCCGCCGGACACTTGCGAACACCGGGGAGCTGTTTTTT	CASSFIRRTLANTGELFF	TRBJ2-2	TRBV7-8	-	-
TGTGCTAGTGGTGGGCCTTTACGGGGGGGCCAAGAGACCCAGTACTTC	CASGGPLRGGQETQYF	TRBJ2-5	TRBV12-5	TRBD2	-